This T cell receptor (beta chain) was documented in a study of OX40 agonist ivuxolimab in advanced cancers. This clone was seen just once. This table comes from immunoSEQ multiplex PCR, and its TCRdb copy is limited to in-frame clones, with some not included. Of tens of thousands of clones listed, 80% to 95% are singletons. This CDR3 is built from 15 residues. The germline V gene encodes CDR1 SGDLS and CDR2 YYNGEE. Between the trimmed V and J ends, which lost 0 bases and 3 bases, there was a span of 13 bases. The input for sequencing was CD4+ or CD8+ T cells sorted from blood, taken in a trial of the OX40 agonist ivuxolimab. This sequence originates from an adult with an advanced solid tumor such as melanoma, head and neck, liver or kidney cancer. V and J are TRBV9 and TRBJ2-7, with D possibly being TRBD1 (6 bases). The CDR3 coding sequence is TGTGCCAGCAGCGTAGAATGGGCAGGGGTCTACGAGCAGTACTTC. Its translation: CASSVEWAGVYEQYF.